Presented here are 14 T cell receptor beta chains from one specimen sequenced in a study of human T cells and chemical hapten exposure. Time point denoted: healthy volunteer bleed at 2 weeks. RNA extraction used unfractionated whole blood as the source of total RNA. TCRdb reprocessed the RACE reads with MiXCR, giving one entry per CDR3 protein. This sample yields tens of thousands of distinct CDR3 sequences, of which around 4.1% are seen a single time; 1.5% to 2% belongs to the top ten. Material: whole blood. These TCRs come from a female donor in good health. Some clones in this sample may be carry-over from other donors' samples.

This clonotype was seen a handful of times. This chain joins TRBV27 and TRBJ2-6; TRBD1 matches 10 bases. With 6 bases clipped from V and 3 bases from J, the junction kept 5 bases outside the gene matches. The CDR3 runs 16 residues. The germline CDR1 and CDR2 sequences are MNHEY and SMNVEV (reference sequence). CDR3 nucleotide sequence: TGTGCCAGCAGGACAGGGGGCGCTTATGGGGCCAACGTCCTGACTTTC. Protein product: CASRTGGAYGANVLTF.

This clonotype was counted at least ten times. The chain has TRBV4-3 and TRBJ1-2; D call uncertain. CDR3 size: 15 residues. Trimming left V 2 bases short and J 4 bases short, with 14 bases between. Looked up from germline, CDR1 is LGHNA and CDR2 is YSLEER. The CDR3 DNA is TGCGCCAGCAGCCAATTTAGCGGGGTTGGCTATGGCTACACCTTC. This sequence encodes CASSQFSGVGYGYTF.

Ten or more counts support this clonotype. This rearrangement joins TRBV12-3 or TRBV12-4 to TRBJ1-4; no reliable D call. The length of the CDR3 is 14 residues. Deletions cut 5 bases from V and 12 bases from J, with 19 bases between. The CDR3 loop is CASSINVGAGELFF. The CDR3 DNA is TGTGCCAGCAGTATTAATGTTGGCGCGGGAGAACTGTTTTTT.

This clonotype was picked up a small number of times. The V and J genes are TRBV2 and TRBJ1-3, with D maybe TRBD1 (6 bases). The V and J ends lost 6 bases and 1 base respectively, with 10 bases between them. The CDR3 covers 14 residues. Germline loops: CDR1 SNHLY, CDR2 FYNNEI. The CDR3 DNA reads TGTGCCAGCAGCGAACAGGGTTCTGGAAACACCATATATTTT. Translated: CASSEQGSGNTIYF.

This clonotype was detected many times. The chain carries TRBV5-1 and TRBJ1-1; D not certain. V lost 1 base and J lost 0, with 10 bases in between. In germline, CDR1 is SGHRS, CDR2 YFSETQ. The CDR3 extends over 15 amino acids. The CDR3 loop is CASSLTPGLNTEAFF. The CDR3 bases are TGCGCCAGCAGCTTGACCCCAGGCCTGAACACTGAAGCTTTCTTT.

This clonotype was observed many times. The rearrangement links TRBV7-9 to TRBJ2-7; D gene uncertain. CDR3 length: 12 residues. Germline CDR1 reads SEHNR; CDR2 reads FQNEAQ (reference sequence). The V gene lost 4 bases and the J gene lost 3 bases, with 7 bases spanning the gap. CDR3 in amino acids: CASSSQNYEQYF. Written as DNA, the CDR3 is TGTGCCAGCAGCTCCCAGAACTACGAGCAGTACTTC.

This clonotype has only a few counts. The chain couples TRBV5-6 to TRBJ1-1; tentative D call: TRBD1 (6 bases). CDR3 size: 14 residues. The germline V gene encodes CDR1 SGHDT and CDR2 YYEEEE. V was shortened by 2 bases and J by 2 bases, with 10 bases between the two germline ends. In nucleotides, the CDR3 is TGTGCCAGCAGCTTCAGGGGTTCAAACACTGAAGCTTTCTTT. As protein: CASSFRGSNTEAFF.

There are a few counts of this clonotype. CDR3 sequence (DNA): TGTGCCAGCAGCCCCCAGGGGGCGGGTAGCAATCAGCCCCAGCATTTT. The encoded protein is CASSPQGAGSNQPQHF. The rearrangement joins TRBV6-2 or TRBV6-3 to TRBJ1-5; 8 positions agree with TRBD1. The CDR3 runs to 16 residues. Germline values: CDR1 MNHEY, CDR2 SVGEGT. V trimming: 6 bases; J trimming: 0 bases; junction bases outside the gene matches: 7.

Details on this clonotype: One base away lies a much larger clone, so this may be a sequencing read error. Here the CDR3 DNA reads TGTGCCAGCAGCTTGGAAGGGGCTCCCTACAATAAGCAGTTCTTC. It translates to CASSLEGAPYNKQFF. This chain connects TRBV5-6 to TRBJ2-1; TRBD1 might be the D (5 bases). From germline, CDR1 is SGHDT and CDR2 YYEEEE. The CDR3 is 15 residues long.

This clonotype showed up many times. V usage is TRBV28 and J usage is TRBJ1-1; the D gene is possibly TRBD1 (6 bases). From germline, CDR1 is MDHEN and CDR2 SYDVKM. Between the trimmed V and J ends, which lost 8 bases and 8 bases, there was a span of 21 bases. This CDR3 contains 14 residues. The CDR3 protein is CASESDRNKKEAFF. In DNA, the CDR3 is TGTGCCAGCGAATCTGACAGGAATAAAAAAGAAGCTTTCTTT.

This clonotype was seen repeatedly, ten times or more. The chain couples TRBV2 to TRBJ1-5; D gene unclear. Germline CDR1 reads SNHLY; CDR2 reads FYNNEI. This CDR3 spans 13 amino acids. V lost 8 bases and J lost 6, with 14 bases in between. The CDR3 reads CASRAPGVQPQHF. DNA of the CDR3: TGTGCCAGCCGAGCCCCAGGTGTTCAGCCCCAGCATTTT.

This rearrangement joins TRBV6-5 to TRBJ2-3; possibly TRBD2 for D (6 bases). The CDR3 totals 16 residues. Germline V gene data show CDR1 as MNHEY and CDR2 as SVGAGI. Trimming cost V 0 bases and J 4 bases, with 14 bases left between them. CDR3: CASSYSAGRGADTQYF. The CDR3 bases are TGTGCCAGCAGTTACTCTGCGGGGCGCGGGGCAGATACGCAGTATTTT.

In its sample, this clonotype was seen many times. This rearrangement joins TRBV29-1 to TRBJ2-1, with 7 positions matching TRBD2. CDR1 SQVTM and CDR2 ANQGSEA come from the germline V gene. The J segment lost 9 bases and the V segment lost 1 base, leaving 9 bases of the junction unmatched. The CDR3 extends over 14 amino acids. The CDR3 loop reads CSVEARRGVGEQFF. In nucleotides, the CDR3 is TGCAGCGTTGAAGCACGTCGGGGGGTGGGTGAGCAGTTCTTC.

This clonotype was observed many times. The chain recombines TRBV6-4 with TRBJ2-3; D is uncertain. The CDR3 has 15 residues. Germline CDR1 MRHNA, CDR2 SNTAGT. V was pared by 2 bases and J by 0 bases, with 9 bases between. The CDR3 is CASSDDPSSTDTQYF. CDR3 sequence (DNA): TGTGCCAGCAGTGACGACCCTTCTAGCACAGATACGCAGTATTTT.